The subject of this entry is one T cell receptor (beta chain). Study processing details: Reference gene primer amplification yielded estimated nucleated cell counts. Produced via immunoSEQ multiplex PCR; TCRdb's table is partial and in-frame only. That table furnishes V, J and clone size, whereas the DNA furnished D and trimming. The sample carries 150,000 to 200,000 clones, 70% to 90% recorded once. CDR1 and CDR2 (germline): SGHAT, FQNNGV. The CDR3 has 12 amino acids. Trimming cost V 2 bases and J 15 bases, with 14 bases left between them. These data originate in a study of blood T cell repertoires in COVID-19.

This chain links TRBV11-2 with TRBJ2-1, with TRBD2 as a possible D gene (5 bases). Sequenced input: peripheral blood. This TCR was recovered from a man in his sixties with active or convalescent COVID-19. This CDR3 is CASSLNRRDTFF. The CDR3 DNA reads as TGTGCCAGCAGCTTAAACCGACGGGATACGTTCTTC.